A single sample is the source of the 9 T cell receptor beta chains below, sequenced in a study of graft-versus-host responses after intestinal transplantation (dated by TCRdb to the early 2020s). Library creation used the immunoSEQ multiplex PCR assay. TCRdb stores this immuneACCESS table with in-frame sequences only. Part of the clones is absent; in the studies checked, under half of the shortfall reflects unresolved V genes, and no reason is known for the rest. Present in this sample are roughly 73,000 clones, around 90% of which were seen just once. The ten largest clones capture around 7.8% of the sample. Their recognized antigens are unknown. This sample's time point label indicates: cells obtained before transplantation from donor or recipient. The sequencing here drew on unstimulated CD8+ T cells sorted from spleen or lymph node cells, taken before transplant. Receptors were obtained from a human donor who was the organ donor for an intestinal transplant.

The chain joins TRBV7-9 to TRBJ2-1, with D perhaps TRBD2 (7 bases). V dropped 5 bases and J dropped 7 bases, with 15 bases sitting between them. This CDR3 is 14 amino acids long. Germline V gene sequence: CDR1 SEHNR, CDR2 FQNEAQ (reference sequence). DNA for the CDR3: TGTGCCAGCAGCCTCCCGGGGGGCTCAAATGAGCAGTTCTTC. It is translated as CASSLPGGSNEQFF. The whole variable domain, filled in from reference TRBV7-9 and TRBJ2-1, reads DTGVSQNPRHKITKRGQNVTFRCDPISEHNRLYWYRQTLGQGPEFLTYFQNEAQLEKSRLLSDRFSAERPKGSFSTLEIQRTEQGDSAMYLCASSLPGGSNEQFFGPGTRLTVL.

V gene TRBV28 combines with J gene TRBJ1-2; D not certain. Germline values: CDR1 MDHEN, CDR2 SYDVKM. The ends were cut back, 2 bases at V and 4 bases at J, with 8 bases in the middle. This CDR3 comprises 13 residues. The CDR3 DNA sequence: TGTGCCAGCAGTTTACTTTCGTTCTATGGCTACACCTTC. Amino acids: CASSLLSFYGYTF.

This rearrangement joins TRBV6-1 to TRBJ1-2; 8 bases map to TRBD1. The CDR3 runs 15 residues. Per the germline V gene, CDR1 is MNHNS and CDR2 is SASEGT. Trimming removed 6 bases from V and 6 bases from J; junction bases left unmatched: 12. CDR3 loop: CASSPTGQGFDGYTF. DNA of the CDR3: TGTGCCAGCAGCCCGACCGGACAGGGATTTGATGGCTACACCTTC.

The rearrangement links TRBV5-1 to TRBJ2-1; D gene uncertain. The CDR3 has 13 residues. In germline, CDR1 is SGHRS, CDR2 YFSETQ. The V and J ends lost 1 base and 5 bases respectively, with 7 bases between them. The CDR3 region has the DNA TGCGCCAGCAGCTTGTTCTCAAACAATGAGCAGTTCTTC. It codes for CASSLFSNNEQFF.

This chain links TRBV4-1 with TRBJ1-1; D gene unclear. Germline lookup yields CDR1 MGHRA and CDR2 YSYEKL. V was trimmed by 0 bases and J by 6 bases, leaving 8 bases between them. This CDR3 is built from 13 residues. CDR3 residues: CASSQDRLSEAFF. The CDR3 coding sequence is TGCGCCAGCAGCCAAGATCGACTATCTGAAGCTTTCTTT.

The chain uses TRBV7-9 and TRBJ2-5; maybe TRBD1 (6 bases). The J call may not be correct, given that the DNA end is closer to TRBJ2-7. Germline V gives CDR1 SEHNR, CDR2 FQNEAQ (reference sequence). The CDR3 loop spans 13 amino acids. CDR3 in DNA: TGTGCCAGCAGAAGAGGGGGCTCCTACGAGCAGTACTTC. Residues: CASRRGGSYEQYF.

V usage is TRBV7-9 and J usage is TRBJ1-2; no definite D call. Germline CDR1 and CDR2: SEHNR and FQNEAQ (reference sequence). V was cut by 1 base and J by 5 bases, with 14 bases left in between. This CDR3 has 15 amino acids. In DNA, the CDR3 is TGTGCCAGCAGCTTAGTCCCAGAACTGGGGTATGGCTACACCTTC. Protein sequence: CASSLVPELGYGYTF.

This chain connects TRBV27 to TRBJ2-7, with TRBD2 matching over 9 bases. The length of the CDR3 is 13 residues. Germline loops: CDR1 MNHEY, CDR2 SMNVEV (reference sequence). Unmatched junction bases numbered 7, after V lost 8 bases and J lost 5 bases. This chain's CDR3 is CASGIAGDDEQYF. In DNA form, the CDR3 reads TGTGCCAGCGGTATAGCGGGGGACGACGAGCAGTACTTC.

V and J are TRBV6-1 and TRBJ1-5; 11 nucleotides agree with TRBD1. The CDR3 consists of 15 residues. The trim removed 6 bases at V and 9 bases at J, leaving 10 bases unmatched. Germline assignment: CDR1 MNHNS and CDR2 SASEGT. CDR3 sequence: CASRPGQGDGRPQHF. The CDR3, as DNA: TGTGCCAGCAGACCGGGACAGGGGGACGGTCGGCCCCAGCATTTT.